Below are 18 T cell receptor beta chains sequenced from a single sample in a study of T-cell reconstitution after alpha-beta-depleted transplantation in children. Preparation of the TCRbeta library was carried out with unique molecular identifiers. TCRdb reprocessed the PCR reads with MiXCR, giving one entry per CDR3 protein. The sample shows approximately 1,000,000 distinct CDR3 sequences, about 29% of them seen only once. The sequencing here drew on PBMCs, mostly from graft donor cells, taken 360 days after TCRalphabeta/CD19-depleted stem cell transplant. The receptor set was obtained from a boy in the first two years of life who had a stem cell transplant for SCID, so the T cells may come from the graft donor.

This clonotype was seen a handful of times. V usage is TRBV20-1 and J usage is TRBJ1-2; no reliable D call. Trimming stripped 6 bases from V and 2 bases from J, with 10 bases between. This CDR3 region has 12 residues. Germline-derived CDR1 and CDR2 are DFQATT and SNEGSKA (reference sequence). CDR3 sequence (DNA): TGCAGTGCCCGAAATTCGAACTATGGCTACACCTTC. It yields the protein CSARNSNYGYTF.

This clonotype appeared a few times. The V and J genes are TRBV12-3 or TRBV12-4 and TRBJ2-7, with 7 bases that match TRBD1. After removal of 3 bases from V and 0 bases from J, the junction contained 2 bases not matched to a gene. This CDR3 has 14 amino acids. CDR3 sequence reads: CASSFEGASYEQYF. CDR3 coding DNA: TGTGCCAGCAGTTTCGAGGGGGCCTCCTACGAGCAGTACTTC.

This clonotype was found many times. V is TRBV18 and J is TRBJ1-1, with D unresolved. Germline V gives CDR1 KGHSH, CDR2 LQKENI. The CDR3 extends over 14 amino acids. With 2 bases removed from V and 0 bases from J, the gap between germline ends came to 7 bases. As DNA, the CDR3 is TGTGCCAGCTCACCAAGGCAGGTGAACACTGAAGCTTTCTTT. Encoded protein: CASSPRQVNTEAFF.

CDR3: CASSQGRQVHEQFF. The CDR3 bases are TGCGCCAGCAGCCAGGGACGACAGGTCCATGAGCAGTTCTTC. This rearrangement joins TRBV4-3 to TRBJ2-1; weak D call: TRBD1 (6 bases). This CDR3 is 14 amino acids long. The V and J ends lost 3 bases and 8 bases respectively, with 14 bases between them. Germline V gene lookup returns CDR1 LGHNA and CDR2 YSLEER.

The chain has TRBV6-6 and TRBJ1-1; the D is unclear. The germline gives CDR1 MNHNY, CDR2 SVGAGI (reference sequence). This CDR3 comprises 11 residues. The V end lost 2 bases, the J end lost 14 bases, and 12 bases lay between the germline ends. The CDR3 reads CASSYAVTKFF. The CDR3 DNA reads TGTGCCAGCAGTTACGCAGTGACCAAGTTCTTT.

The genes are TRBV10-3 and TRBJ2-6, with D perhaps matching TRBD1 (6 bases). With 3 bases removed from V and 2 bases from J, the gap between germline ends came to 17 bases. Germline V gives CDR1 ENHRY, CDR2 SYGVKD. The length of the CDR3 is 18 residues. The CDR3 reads CAISDPLSPGAGANVLTF. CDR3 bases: TGTGCCATCAGTGATCCACTTTCCCCAGGGGCTGGGGCCAACGTCCTGACTTTC.

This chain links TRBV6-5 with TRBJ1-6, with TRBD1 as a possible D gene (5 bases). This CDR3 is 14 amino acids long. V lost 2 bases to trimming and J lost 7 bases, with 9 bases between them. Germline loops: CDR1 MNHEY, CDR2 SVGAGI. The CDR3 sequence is CASSYATANSPLHF. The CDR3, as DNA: TGTGCCAGCAGTTACGCGACAGCGAATTCACCCCTCCACTTT.

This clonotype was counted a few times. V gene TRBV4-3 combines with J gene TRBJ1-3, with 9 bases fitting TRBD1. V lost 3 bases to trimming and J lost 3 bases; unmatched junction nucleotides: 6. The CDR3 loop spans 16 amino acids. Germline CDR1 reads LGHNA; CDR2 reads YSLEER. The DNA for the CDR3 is TGCGCCAGCAGCCAGGCACAGGGGGCTGGTGGAAACACCATATATTTT. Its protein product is CASSQAQGAGGNTIYF.

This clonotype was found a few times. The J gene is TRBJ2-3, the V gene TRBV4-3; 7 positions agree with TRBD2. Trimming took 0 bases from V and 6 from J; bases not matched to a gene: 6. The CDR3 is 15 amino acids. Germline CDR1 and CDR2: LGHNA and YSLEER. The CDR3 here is CASSQDPTSADTQYF. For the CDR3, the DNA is TGCGCCAGCAGCCAAGATCCTACTAGCGCGGATACGCAGTATTTT.

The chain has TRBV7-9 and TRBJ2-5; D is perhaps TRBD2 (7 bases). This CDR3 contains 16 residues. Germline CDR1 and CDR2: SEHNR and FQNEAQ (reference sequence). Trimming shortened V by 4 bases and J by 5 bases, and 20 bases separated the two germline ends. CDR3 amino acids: CASSSFAGAIGETQYF. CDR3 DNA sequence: TGTGCCAGCAGCTCTTTCGCGGGGGCGATAGGGGAGACCCAGTACTTC.

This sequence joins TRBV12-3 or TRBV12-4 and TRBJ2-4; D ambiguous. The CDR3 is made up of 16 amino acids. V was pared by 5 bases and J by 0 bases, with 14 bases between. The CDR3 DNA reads TGTGCCAGCAGTCCCGGACGAGTACTAGCCAAAAACATTCAGTACTTC. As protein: CASSPGRVLAKNIQYF.

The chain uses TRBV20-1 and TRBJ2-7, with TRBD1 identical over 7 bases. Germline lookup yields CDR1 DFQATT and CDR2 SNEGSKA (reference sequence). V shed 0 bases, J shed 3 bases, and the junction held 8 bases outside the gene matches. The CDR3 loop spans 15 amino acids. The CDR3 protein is CSARDRPAGGYEQYF. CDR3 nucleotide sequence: TGCAGTGCTAGAGATCGTCCGGCAGGGGGCTACGAGCAGTACTTC.

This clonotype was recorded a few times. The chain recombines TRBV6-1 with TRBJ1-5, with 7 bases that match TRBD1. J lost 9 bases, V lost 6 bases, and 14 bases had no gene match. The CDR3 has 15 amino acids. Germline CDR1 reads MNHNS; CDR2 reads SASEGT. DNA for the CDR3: TGTGCCAGCAGCCGAGGGACAGCGGGCGGGGGGCCCCAGCATTTT. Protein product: CASSRGTAGGGPQHF.

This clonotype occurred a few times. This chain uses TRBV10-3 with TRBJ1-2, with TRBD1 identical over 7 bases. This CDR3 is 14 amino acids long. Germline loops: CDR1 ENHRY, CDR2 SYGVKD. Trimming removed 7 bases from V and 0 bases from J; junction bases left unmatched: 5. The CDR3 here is CAIKGASPNYGYTF. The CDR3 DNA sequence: TGTGCCATCAAGGGGGCTTCCCCTAACTATGGCTACACCTTC.

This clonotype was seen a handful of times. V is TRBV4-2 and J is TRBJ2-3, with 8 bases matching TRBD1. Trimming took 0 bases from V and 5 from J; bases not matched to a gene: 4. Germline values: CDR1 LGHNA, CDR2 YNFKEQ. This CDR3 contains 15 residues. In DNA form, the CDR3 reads TGTGCCAGCAGCCAAGAGGAAGGGACAGGAGATACGCAGTATTTT. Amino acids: CASSQEEGTGDTQYF.

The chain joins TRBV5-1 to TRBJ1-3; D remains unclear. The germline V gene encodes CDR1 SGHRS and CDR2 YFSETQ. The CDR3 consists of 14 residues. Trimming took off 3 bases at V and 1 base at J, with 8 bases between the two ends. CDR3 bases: TGCGCCAGCAGCTCGTTGGAATCTGGAAACACCATATATTTT. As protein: CASSSLESGNTIYF.

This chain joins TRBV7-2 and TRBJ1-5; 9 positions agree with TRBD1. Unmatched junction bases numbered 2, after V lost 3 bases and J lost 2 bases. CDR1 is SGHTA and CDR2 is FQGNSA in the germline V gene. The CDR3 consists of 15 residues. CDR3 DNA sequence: TGTGCCAGCAGCTTGAGACAGGGGGGCAATCAGCCCCAGCATTTT. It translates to CASSLRQGGNQPQHF.

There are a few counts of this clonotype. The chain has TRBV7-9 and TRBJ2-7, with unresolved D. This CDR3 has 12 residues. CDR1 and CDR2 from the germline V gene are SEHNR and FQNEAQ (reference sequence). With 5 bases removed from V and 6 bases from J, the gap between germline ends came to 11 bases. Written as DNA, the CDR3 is TGTGCCAGCAGCCTACAGTCGGTCGAGCAGTACTTC. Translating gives CASSLQSVEQYF.